This T cell receptor (beta chain) was found in a study of cytomegalovirus exposure and HLA in healthy donors. Study information: The 120 or so validation repertoires used a platform that matched the one used for the 550 to 800 first-cohort repertoires, as a later analysis reported. Study-wide findings and caveats: In vitro checks showed that a few CMV-associated chains really do target CMV antigens. The finding came from a later analysis; first-cohort TCR clusters tended to co-occur in the 130 or so validation repertoires.

Clones were read by immunoSEQ multiplex PCR, and TCRdb kept only the in-frame ones, dropping some. This table has 170,000 or so clones, 80% to 85% appearing once. Comments on this clone: Its antigen is unidentified.

The CDR3 contains 13 residues. V shed 5 bases and J 4 bases; nucleotides not matched to a gene: 5. Germline V gene lookup returns CDR1 SGHVS and CDR2 FQNEAQ. This receptor was identified in a woman aged 18-29 years in good health and CMV-seropositive. The rearrangement uses TRBV7-8 and TRBJ2-7; TRBD1 aligns across 7 bases. The sequenced sample was PBMCs. CDR3 in DNA: TGTGCCAGCAGCATGGACAGGAGGTACGAGCAGTACTTC. This gives the protein CASSMDRRYEQYF.